Here is one TCR beta chain with its context. This sample was included in a study of blood T cell repertoires in COVID-19. Study-level background: There were acute and convalescent COVID-19 samples, and they came from the United States, Italy and Spain.

In the source study's methods: Reference gene primer amplification yielded estimated nucleated cell counts. The table came from immunoSEQ multiplex PCR; TCRdb's copy has only in-frame clones and leaves some out. V, J and clone size derive from that table, while D and trimming were established from the DNA sequence. The sample lists about 440,000 clones; roughly 88% were seen once. CDR3 length: 14 residues. The ends lost 2 bases at V and 4 bases at J; junction bases unmatched: 2. CDR1 and CDR2 (germline): WNHNN, SYGVQD (reference sequence). Which cohort a participant joined came from the clinical history participants gave.

The chain is built from TRBV10-1 and TRBJ2-1; 7 bases map to TRBD1. The TCR was taken from a man aged 18-30 years who had recovered from COVID-19. The sample consisted of PBMCs or T cells enriched from blood (not recorded which). The CDR3 sequence: CASSEGGQYNEQFF. CDR3 nucleotides: TGCGCCAGCAGTGAGGGGGGACAGTACAATGAGCAGTTCTTC.